Described below is a single T cell receptor (beta chain) sequence and its context. The data were taken from a study of blood T cell repertoires in COVID-19. Study at large: Italy, Spain and the United States were the sources of the convalescent and acute COVID-19 samples. PBMCs, B-cell-depleted T cells, or T cells were the source of the cDNA or gDNA that made up the material.

With 2 bases removed from V and 2 bases from J, the gap between germline ends came to 15 bases. The CDR3 has 16 amino acids. Germline lookup yields CDR1 MDHEN and CDR2 SYDVKM. Followed over time, Seattle patients had been enrolled while infection was active. In the authors' methods: For nucleated cells, counts were estimated from reference gene primer amplification. The assay was immunoSEQ multiplex PCR, and TCRdb's table has in-frame clones only and misses some. That table is the source of V, J and clone size, and D and trimming were worked out from the DNA. This table has about 150,000 clones, 65% to 85% appearing once.

This receptor was obtained from a young man with COVID-19, enrolled during active disease. J is TRBJ1-2 and V is TRBV28, with D hard to call. Input material: peripheral blood. The CDR3 region is CASSLMGNSLNYGYTF. In DNA, the CDR3 is TGTGCCAGCAGTTTAATGGGTAACAGCCTAAACTATGGCTACACCTTC.